A single sample gave rise to the 20 T cell receptor beta chains below, sequenced in a study of T cell responses to AZD1222 COVID-19 vaccine. Some clones are missing from TCRdb's copy, which holds only in-frame ones; the method was immunoSEQ multiplex PCR. The sample contains under 50,000 clones, 70% to 90% of which appear only once. This specimen was peripheral blood, taken 28 days after the second AZD1222 dose. These TCRs come from an adult who received the AZD1222 COVID-19 vaccine.

This chain uses TRBV28 with TRBJ1-1, with TRBD1 matching 7 bases. Germline CDR1 MDHEN, CDR2 SYDVKM. The CDR3 is made up of 15 amino acids. V shed 3 bases and J 2 bases; nucleotides not matched to a gene: 6. CDR3 residues: CASSLTGYGNTEAFF. In nucleotides, the CDR3 is TGTGCCAGCAGTTTGACAGGGTACGGAAACACTGAAGCTTTCTTT.

The chain joins TRBV5-6 to TRBJ2-1; the D gene could be TRBD1 or TRBD2 (5 bases each). The CDR3 runs to 13 residues. Trimming pared 3 bases from V and 4 bases from J, leaving 8 bases between. Germline assignment: CDR1 SGHDT and CDR2 YYEEEE. For the CDR3, the DNA is TGTGCCAGCAGCTCGGGGCTTTACAATGAGCAGTTCTTC. Translation: CASSSGLYNEQFF. Full variable domain (remainder filled in from reference TRBV5-6 and TRBJ2-1): DAGVTQSPTHLIKTRGQQVTLRCSPKSGHDTVSWYQQALGQGPQFIFQYYEEEERQRGNFPDRFSGHQFPNYSSELNVNALLLGDSALYLCASSSGLYNEQFFGPGTRLTVL.

This clone appeared once. The chain recombines TRBV11-3 with TRBJ1-1, with 10 bases that match TRBD1. The CDR3 runs 14 residues. After removal of 5 bases from V and 4 bases from J, the junction contained 4 bases not matched to a gene. Germline V CDR1 and CDR2: SGHNT, YENEEA. As DNA, the CDR3 is TGTGCCAGCAGCAGCCGGGACAGGGGCACTGAAGCTTTCTTT. This encodes CASSSRDRGTEAFF.

The rearrangement uses TRBV27 and TRBJ2-7, with a possible D match to TRBD1 (5 bases). The CDR3 is 13 residues long. Germline V lookup: CDR1 MNHEY, CDR2 SMNVEV (reference sequence). Trimming took 5 bases from V and 3 from J, leaving 11 bases between them. The CDR3 is CASSPTVFYEQYF. CDR3 DNA: TGTGCCAGCAGTCCGACAGTATTCTACGAGCAGTACTTC.

This clone turned up a few times. This chain joins TRBV5-6 and TRBJ2-2; D call uncertain. CDR1 and CDR2 (germline): SGHDT, YYEEEE. With 0 bases removed from V and 6 bases from J, the gap between germline ends came to 9 bases. This CDR3 has 14 residues. CDR3 nucleotide sequence: TGTGCCAGCAGCTTGGTCAGCCGGGCCGGGGAGCTGTTTTTT. This gives the protein CASSLVSRAGELFF.

This clone was picked up one time. The V and J genes are TRBV28 and TRBJ1-2; D call uncertain. Trimming removed 5 bases at V and 7 bases at J, with 11 bases between. This CDR3 comprises 12 residues. Germline CDR1 is MDHEN and CDR2 is SYDVKM. In nucleotides, the CDR3 is TGTGCCAGCAGTCCTCCCGGCGGTGGCTACACCTTC. This codes for CASSPPGGGYTF.

Only one count was recorded for this clone. The chain recombines TRBV4-1 with TRBJ2-1, with TRBD1 identical over 11 bases. Germline CDR1 reads MGHRA; CDR2 reads YSYEKL. The CDR3 is 15 residues long. J gave up 4 bases and V 6 bases, and 5 bases lay outside the gene matches. CDR3 amino acids: CASRWTGGTYNEQFF. The CDR3 coding sequence is TGCGCCAGCAGATGGACAGGGGGCACATACAATGAGCAGTTCTTC.

The chain couples TRBV3-1 (or the pseudogene TRBV3-2) to TRBJ1-1; D may be TRBD1 (6 bases). Per the germline V gene, CDR1 is LGHDT and CDR2 is YNNKEL (reference sequence). Between the trimmed V and J ends, which lost 6 bases and 8 bases, there was a span of 31 bases. The CDR3 is made up of 18 amino acids. The CDR3 spells CASRERVTGRDSFREAFF. CDR3 DNA: TGTGCCAGCAGGGAAAGGGTGACAGGCCGGGACTCCTTCCGGGAAGCTTTCTTT.

The chain joins TRBV5-4 to TRBJ2-2; D is unclear. The CDR3 loop spans 15 amino acids. V dropped 4 bases and J dropped 0 bases, with 10 bases sitting between them. Looked up from germline, CDR1 is SGHNT and CDR2 is YYREEE (reference sequence). The CDR3 loop is CASSNKNTNTGELFF. CDR3 nucleotide sequence: TGTGCCAGCAGCAATAAGAATACGAACACCGGGGAGCTGTTTTTT.

The genes are TRBV4-1 and TRBJ2-2; possibly TRBD2 for D (5 bases). CDR1 and CDR2 (germline): MGHRA, YSYEKL. The V end lost 0 bases, the J end lost 0 bases, and 8 bases lay between the germline ends. This CDR3 has 16 amino acids. CDR3 in amino acids: CASSQERLPNTGELFF. CDR3 nucleotides: TGCGCCAGCAGCCAAGAGCGACTACCGAACACCGGGGAGCTGTTTTTT.

The chain links TRBV2 to TRBJ2-5, with D perhaps assigned TRBD1 or TRBD2 (5 bases each). Germline CDR1 is SNHLY and CDR2 is FYNNEI. Trimming took 10 bases from V and 2 from J, leaving 20 bases between them. This CDR3 region has 15 residues. The CDR3 loop is CATPGSTWGQETQYF. Here the CDR3 DNA reads TGTGCCACCCCAGGGAGTACTTGGGGTCAAGAGACCCAGTACTTC. Filled out from reference TRBV2 and TRBJ2-5, the complete variable domain reads EPEVTQTPSHQVTQMGQEVILRCVPISNHLYFYWYRQILGQKVEFLVSFYNNEISEKSEIFDDQFSVERPDGSNFTLKIRSTKLEDSAMYFCATPGSTWGQETQYFGPGTRLLVL.

This clone has just one count. The V gene is TRBV3-1 (or the pseudogene TRBV3-2), the J gene TRBJ2-4; a weak D match, TRBD2 (6 bases). CDR3 length: 16 amino acids. Germline lookup yields CDR1 LGHDT and CDR2 YNNKEL (reference sequence). Trimming took 1 base from V and 4 from J, leaving 14 bases between them. CDR3 in amino acids: CASSQVGGIGKNIQYF. CDR3 DNA sequence: TGTGCCAGCAGCCAAGTTGGCGGGATTGGTAAAAACATTCAGTACTTC.

The CDR3 sequence: CASSRGTRPQPQHF. DNA of the CDR3: TGTGCCAGCAGCCGGGGGACCCGGCCCCAGCCCCAGCATTTT. V usage is TRBV3-1 (or the pseudogene TRBV3-2) and J usage is TRBJ1-5; D may be TRBD1 (5 bases). Germline V lookup: CDR1 LGHDT, CDR2 YNNKEL (reference sequence). The V and J ends lost 4 bases and 7 bases respectively, with 14 bases between them. The CDR3 is 14 amino acids.

The chain links TRBV19 to TRBJ2-3, with 11 bases that match TRBD2. The CDR3 has 16 amino acids. Trimming at V came to 4 bases and at J to 3 bases, leaving 6 bases not matched to a gene. Germline loops: CDR1 LNHDA, CDR2 SQIVND (reference sequence). CDR3 protein: CASSNFRTSGTDTQYF. The CDR3 region has the DNA TGTGCCAGTAGTAATTTCAGGACTAGCGGGACAGATACGCAGTATTTT.

This chain uses TRBV27 with TRBJ2-7; 8 nucleotides agree with TRBD2. The CDR3 has 14 amino acids. Germline lookup yields CDR1 MNHEY and CDR2 SMNVEV (reference sequence). V shed 3 bases, J shed 5 bases, and the junction held 6 bases outside the gene matches. Here the CDR3 reads CASSFVGRAHEQYF. The CDR3 nucleotides read TGTGCCAGCAGTTTCGTCGGGAGGGCCCACGAGCAGTACTTC.

The chain couples TRBV18 to TRBJ2-4; D not certain. The germline gives CDR1 KGHSH, CDR2 LQKENI. The V end lost 3 bases, the J end lost 3 bases, and 9 bases lay between the germline ends. The CDR3 contains 14 residues. The CDR3 region is CASSPTSNKNIQYF. The CDR3, as DNA: TGTGCCAGCTCACCGACCAGTAACAAAAACATTCAGTACTTC.

The chain recombines TRBV5-1 with TRBJ1-5; 7 positions agree with TRBD1. Germline V gene sequence: CDR1 SGHRS, CDR2 YFSETQ. CDR3 size: 13 residues. Germline trimming cut 4 bases from V and 5 bases from J; bases unmatched to any gene: 3. The CDR3, as DNA: TGCGCCAGCAGCAGTCAGGGGGATCAGCCCCAGCATTTT. Protein sequence: CASSSQGDQPQHF.

The rearrangement links TRBV9 to TRBJ1-4, with D perhaps matching TRBD1 (5 bases). CDR3 length: 16 residues. V gave up 2 bases and J gave up 1 base, with 12 bases separating them. The germline CDR1 and CDR2 sequences are SGDLS and YYNGEE. In DNA form, the CDR3 reads TGTGCCAGCAGCGTTGTCAGCGACAGAACTAATGAAAAACTGTTTTTT. This translates into CASSVVSDRTNEKLFF.

This clone was detected only a few times. The J gene is TRBJ1-2, the V gene TRBV3-1 (or the pseudogene TRBV3-2); no definite D call. Trimming removed 0 bases from V and 0 bases from J, with 8 bases in between. The CDR3 covers 15 residues. Germline values: CDR1 LGHDT, CDR2 YNNKEL (reference sequence). CDR3: CASSQEADPNYGYTF. CDR3 nucleotides: TGTGCCAGCAGCCAAGAGGCAGACCCTAACTATGGCTACACCTTC.

This clone was observed once. V usage is TRBV24-1 and J usage is TRBJ2-5; D possibly matches TRBD1 or TRBD2 (5 bases each). Trimming took 1 base from V and 5 from J, leaving 13 bases between them. CDR1 is KGHDR and CDR2 is SFDVKD in the germline V gene. The CDR3 sequence is 15 residues long. CDR3 residues: CATSDFKGSGETQYF. The CDR3 DNA reads TGTGCCACCAGTGATTTCAAGGGGTCGGGGGAGACCCAGTACTTC.